This record looks at one T cell receptor beta chain sequence and its context. Its antigen is unknown. In germline, CDR1 is MNHNS, CDR2 SASEGT. The CDR3 totals 14 residues. With V trimmed by 4 bases and J by 3 bases, 4 bases remained unmatched. MiXCR was run by TCRdb on the reads, yielding one entry per CDR3 protein. Of 700,000 to 850,000 distinct CDR3 sequences listed, roughly 33% are singletons. The data stem from a study of T cell repertoires in cytomegalovirus infection. This sample comprised cultured CD8+ T cells from PBMCs, obtained from culture after CMV antigen stimulation. The J gene is TRBJ2-7, the V gene TRBV6-1, with 9 positions matching TRBD1. The sequence derives from a human donor in good health (CMV status not recorded). Some clones in this sample may be carry-over from other donors' samples. CDR3 residues: CASSGKGQGYEQYF. In DNA form, the CDR3 reads TGTGCCAGCAGTGGAAAGGGACAGGGCTACGAGCAGTACTTC.